This TCR beta chain was documented in a study of blood T cell repertoires in COVID-19. Study background: Samples came from the United States, Italy and Spain, spanning acute and convalescent COVID-19. From T cells, B-cell-depleted T cells, or PBMCs came the material, which was cDNA or gDNA.

Here immunoSEQ multiplex PCR was the method, and the copy in TCRdb shows in-frame clones only, minus some. The data hold about 490,000 clones, with around 85% observed a single time. Germline V gene lookup returns CDR1 LGHNT and CDR2 FRNRAP. This CDR3 spans 17 amino acids. V shed 0 bases and J 5 bases; nucleotides not matched to a gene: 4. Sequenced input: peripheral blood. This receptor was taken from a human donor in a cohort sampled during active COVID-19. This chain uses TRBV12-5 with TRBJ2-2, with 12 bases lining up with TRBD2. For the CDR3, the DNA is TGTGCTAGTGGTTTGGTACTAGGACTAGCGGGGACCGGGGAGCTGTTTTTT. As protein: CASGLVLGLAGTGELFF.